This paragraph covers one T cell receptor (beta chain) sequence. CDR3 length: 17 residues. V was clipped by 2 bases and J by 2 bases, with 19 bases between them. Germline V lookup: CDR1 MNHEY, CDR2 SVGEGT. TCRdb reprocessed the 5' RACE reads with MiXCR, giving one entry per CDR3 protein. The sample lists around 250,000 distinct CDR3 sequences, over 15% occurring once. The data stem from a study of CD8 T cells in ankylosing spondylitis. This clonotype was obtained from a male donor with ankylosing spondylitis or in good health (not recorded which). The V and J genes are TRBV6-2 or TRBV6-3 and TRBJ2-7; the D gene is possibly TRBD1 (5 bases). Sequenced: blood, either unsorted or a sorted T cell fraction (not recorded which). DNA of the CDR3: TGTGCCAGCAGTTACCCATCGCTCCAGGGCAACCCCTACGAGCAGTACTTC. It codes for CASSYPSLQGNPYEQYF.